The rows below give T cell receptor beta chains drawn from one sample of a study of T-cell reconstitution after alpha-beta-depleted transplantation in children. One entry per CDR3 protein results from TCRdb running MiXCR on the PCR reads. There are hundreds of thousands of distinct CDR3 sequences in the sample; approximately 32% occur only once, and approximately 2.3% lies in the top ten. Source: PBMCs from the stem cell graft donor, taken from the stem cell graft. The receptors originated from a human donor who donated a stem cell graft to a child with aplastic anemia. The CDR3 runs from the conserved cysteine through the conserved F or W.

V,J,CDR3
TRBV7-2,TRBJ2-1,CASSQQAEEQFF
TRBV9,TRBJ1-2,CASSQTALYGYTF
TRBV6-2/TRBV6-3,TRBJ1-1,CASSYGKYTEAFF
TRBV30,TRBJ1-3,CAWSNLGGSGNTIYF
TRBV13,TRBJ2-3,CASSFDREDAGGTQYF
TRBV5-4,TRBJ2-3,CASSPAGTSGRGTQYF
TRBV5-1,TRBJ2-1,CASSRTSGMYNEQFF
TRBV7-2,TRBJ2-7,CASSFRQGVHEQYF
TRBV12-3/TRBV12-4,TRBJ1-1,CASSFGGLSGTEAFF
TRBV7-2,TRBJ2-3,CASSLYFGRELADTQYF
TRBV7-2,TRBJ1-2,CASSYLTGSGYTF
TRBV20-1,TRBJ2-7,CSASALFGGGGSYEQYF
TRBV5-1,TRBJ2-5,CASSLAGLGRERRETQYF
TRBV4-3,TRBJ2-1,CASSQQLDRAYNEQFF
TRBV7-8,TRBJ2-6,CASSLGPWDSISGANVLTF
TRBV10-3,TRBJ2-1,CAISESMRRTANNEQFF
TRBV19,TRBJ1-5,CASSIQYNQPQHF
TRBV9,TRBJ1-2,CASSVAAGGNYGYTF
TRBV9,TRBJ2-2,CASSPPWAGGNTGELFF
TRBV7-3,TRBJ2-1,CASSQSGRPGDEQFF
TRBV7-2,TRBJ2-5,CASTEGLAGQETQYF
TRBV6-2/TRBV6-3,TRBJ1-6,CASSYGQGLLPLHF
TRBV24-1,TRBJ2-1,CATSEGTNEQFF
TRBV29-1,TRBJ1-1,CSAGAGILNTEAFF
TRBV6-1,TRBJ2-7,CASRDRGNEQYF
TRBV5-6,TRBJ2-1,CASSLYSGTSGEQFF
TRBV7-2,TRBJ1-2,CASSSGQASIYGYTF
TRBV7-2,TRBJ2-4,CASSRPGGDLAKNIQYF
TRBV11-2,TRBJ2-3,CASSLYNGTRSLIDTQYF
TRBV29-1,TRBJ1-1,CSVERQSNTEAFF
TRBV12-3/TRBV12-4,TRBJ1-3,CASSFGRGLMNTIYF
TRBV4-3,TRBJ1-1,CASSQMGHNQNTEAFF
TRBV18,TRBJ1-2,CASSPPERNYGYTF
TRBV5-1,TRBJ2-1,CASREGGLAEQFF
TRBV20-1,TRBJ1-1,CSARDAGPTEAFF
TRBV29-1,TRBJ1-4,CSVRARATNEKLFF
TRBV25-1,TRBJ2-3,CASSEWSGTDTQYF
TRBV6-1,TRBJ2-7,CASSPWGASGSAYEQYF
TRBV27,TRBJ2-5,CASSLTGSETQYF
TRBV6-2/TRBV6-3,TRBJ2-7,CASSPRDRESYEQYF
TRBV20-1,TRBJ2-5,CSARVSFQETQYF
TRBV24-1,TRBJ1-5,CATGDRGSGQPQHF
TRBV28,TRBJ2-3,CASAWGGGGDTQYF
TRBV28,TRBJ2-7,CASSSRRGGSYEQYF
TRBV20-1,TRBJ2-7,CSAQGYEQYF
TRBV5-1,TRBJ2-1,CASSSITGTTHGEQFF
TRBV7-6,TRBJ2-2,CASSRRTGGAGELFF
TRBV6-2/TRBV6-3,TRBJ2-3,CASSFWRATDTQYF
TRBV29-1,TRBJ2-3,CSVGAGSTDTQYF
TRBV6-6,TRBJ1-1,CASRAGTVSEAFF
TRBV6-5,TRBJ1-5,CASSYSSVKLNQPQHF
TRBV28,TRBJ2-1,CASSPTGTYNEQFF
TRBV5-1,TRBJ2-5,CASSSGTGVSETQYF
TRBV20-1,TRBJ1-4,CSASYGTGNEKLFF
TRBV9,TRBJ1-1,CASSVEVSRPDEAFF